This T cell receptor beta chain is from a study of sequential checkpoint blockade in melanoma. The wider study: TCRβ was sequenced from DNA of 75 to 95 pretreatment tumors.

Sample treatment: randomized to nivolumab then ipilimumab (arm A) or the reverse (arm B). DNA-damaging chemotherapy had not been given to any patient beforehand. This clone has more than one count but fewer than ten. Its cognate antigen is unknown. The data were produced by immunoSEQ multiplex PCR, yet TCRdb's version contains in-frame clones alone and is incomplete. The table shows roughly 9,300 clones, with 27% occurring only once. Study-wide findings and caveats: About 30 times likelier clinical benefit followed increased tumor T-cell fraction and clonality. Pretreatment TIL clonality tracked with response in the nivolumab-first arm.

The clonotype comes from a human donor with melanoma. Here the sequenced sample was tumor tissue (inferred from file names), taken from a patient given nivolumab and ipilimumab in sequence.

CDR3 coding DNA: TGTGCCAGCAGTTACTCAAACCCAGACAGGTCGCATTCACCCCTCCACTTT. The encoded protein is CASSYSNPDRSHSPLHF. V is TRBV6-8 and J is TRBJ1-6, with a possible D match to TRBD1 (6 bases). The CDR3 contains 17 residues. V was pared by 0 bases and J by 8 bases, with 17 bases between. Germline V lookup: CDR1 MNHGY, CDR2 SAAAGT.